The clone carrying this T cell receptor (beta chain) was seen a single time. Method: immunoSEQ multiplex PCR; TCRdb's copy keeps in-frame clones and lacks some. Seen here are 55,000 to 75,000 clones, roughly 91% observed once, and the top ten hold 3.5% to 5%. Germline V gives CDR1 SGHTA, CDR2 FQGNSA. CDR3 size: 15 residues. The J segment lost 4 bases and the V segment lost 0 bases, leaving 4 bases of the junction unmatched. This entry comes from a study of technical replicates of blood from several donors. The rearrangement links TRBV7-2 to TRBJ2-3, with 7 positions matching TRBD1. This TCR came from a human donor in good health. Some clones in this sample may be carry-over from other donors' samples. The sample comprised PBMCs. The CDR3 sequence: CASSLAMQGADTQYF. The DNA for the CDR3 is TGTGCCAGCAGCTTAGCGATGCAGGGGGCAGATACGCAGTATTTT.